Sequencing of this T cell receptor beta chain was carried out in a study of T cells in localized non-small cell lung cancer. V lost 5 bases and J lost 3, with 14 bases in between. The CDR3 sequence is 14 residues long. The germline V gene has CDR1 SGHNT and CDR2 YYREEE (reference sequence). The repertoire was sequenced with immunoSEQ multiplex PCR; TCRdb's copy has only in-frame clones and lacks some. Of some 37,000 clones listed, around 86% are singletons. Sequences were derived from peripheral blood, sampled before any cancer treatment. This TCR came from a man between 18 and 50 years old with stage I lung adenocarcinoma. The chain combines TRBV5-4 with TRBJ1-1, with D possibly TRBD1 on 6 matching bases. CDR3 bases: TGTGCCAGCAGTAGAGGAGGGGGAGACACTGAAGCTTTCTTT. Protein: CASSRGGGDTEAFF.